The clone carrying this T cell receptor (beta chain) was seen once. The data derive from a study of blood T cell repertoires in COVID-19. The overall study: From T cells, B-cell-depleted T cells, or PBMCs came the material, which was cDNA or gDNA.

In the original processing: Nucleated cell counts were estimated from reference gene primer amplification. TCRdb keeps only in-frame clones here, not all; method: immunoSEQ multiplex PCR. V and J calls and clone size are as listed in that table; D and trimming were resolved from the DNA. The sample contains over 110,000 clones, roughly three quarters of which appear only once. V was shortened by 1 base and J by 5 bases, with 9 bases between the two germline ends. Germline CDR1 is SGHDN and CDR2 is FVKESK. The CDR3 runs 13 residues. V usage is TRBV14 and J usage is TRBJ2-7; D is perhaps TRBD2 (6 bases). The receptor was derived from a woman aged 60-75 years with acute or convalescent COVID-19. Sequencing was carried out using peripheral blood. The CDR3 is CASSQAREHEQYF. The CDR3 DNA reads as TGTGCCAGCAGCCAAGCCCGGGAGCACGAGCAGTACTTC. Full variable domain (outside the CDR3, taken from reference TRBV14 and TRBJ2-7): EAGVTQFPSHSVIEKGQTVTLRCDPISGHDNLYWYRRVMGKEIKFLLHFVKESKQDESGMPNNRFLAERTGGTYSTLKVQPAELEDSGVYFCASSQAREHEQYFGPGTRLTVT.